These 17 T cell receptor beta chains originate from one sample sequenced in a study of T cell changes during pregnancy in multiple sclerosis. Repertoires were generated with immunoSEQ multiplex PCR, while TCRdb's copy carries only in-frame clones and drops some. The sample holds some 74,000 clones; roughly 90% are singletons and the top ten take 3.7%. Material: peripheral blood, obtained after pregnancy. The source is a female donor in good health, enrolled as a control in a pregnancy study.

In DNA form, the CDR3 reads TGTGCCAGCAGCTTGTTTGGGCGGGAGGGCCTTTTGTACGAGCAGTACTTC. Encoded protein: CASSLFGREGLLYEQYF. V and J are TRBV5-4 and TRBJ2-7, with 9 positions matching TRBD2. Per germline, CDR1 SGHNT and CDR2 YYREEE (reference sequence). The junction had 12 bases not matched to a gene; V was cut back by 1 base and J by 4 bases. CDR3 length: 17 residues.

This chain joins TRBV7-9 and TRBJ1-1, with 7 bases fitting TRBD1. This CDR3 has 14 amino acids. Unmatched junction bases numbered 5, after V lost 4 bases and J lost 3 bases. CDR1 SEHNR and CDR2 FQNEAQ come from the germline V gene (reference sequence). As DNA, the CDR3 is TGTGCCAGCAGCTCAAATCAGGGGGACACTGAAGCTTTCTTT. This gives the protein CASSSNQGDTEAFF.

The chain has TRBV28 and TRBJ1-2; 7 bases map to TRBD1. Trimming removed 1 base from V and 6 bases from J; junction bases left unmatched: 8. Per germline, CDR1 MDHEN and CDR2 SYDVKM. The CDR3 contains 15 residues. CDR3 sequence (DNA): TGTGCCAGCAGTTTATTGGCAGGGGGTTGGAATGGCTACACCTTC. Translation gives CASSLLAGGWNGYTF.

The chain employs TRBV28 and TRBJ1-5, with 7 bases that match TRBD1. V lost 5 bases to trimming and J lost 6 bases; unmatched junction nucleotides: 13. The CDR3 totals 16 residues. Germline CDR1 is MDHEN and CDR2 is SYDVKM. CDR3 protein: CASSRRGRGDSQPQHF. CDR3 nucleotide sequence: TGTGCCAGCAGTAGGAGGGGGCGCGGGGACAGTCAGCCCCAGCATTTT.

V gene TRBV5-4 combines with J gene TRBJ1-2, with TRBD1 matching over 7 bases. Germline CDR1 and CDR2: SGHNT and YYREEE (reference sequence). V trimming: 4 bases; J trimming: 6 bases; junction bases outside the gene matches: 9. The CDR3 covers 14 residues. The CDR3: CASSPELTGHGYTF. The CDR3 bases are TGTGCCAGCAGCCCTGAATTGACAGGGCATGGCTACACCTTC.

The gene calls are TRBV7-3 and TRBJ2-1; TRBD2 agrees at 11 bases. CDR3 length: 18 residues. Germline V gene data show CDR1 as SGHTA and CDR2 as FQGTGA. V lost 1 base, J lost 0 bases, and 5 bases stayed unmatched. The CDR3 nucleotides are TGTGCCAGCAGCTTAAAAGGGACTAGCGGCAGCTCCTACAATGAGCAGTTCTTC. Translated, it gives CASSLKGTSGSSYNEQFF.

The gene calls are TRBV7-9 and TRBJ2-2; 7 nucleotides line up with TRBD1. Germline loops: CDR1 SEHNR, CDR2 FQNEAQ (reference sequence). Trimming removed 5 bases from V and 5 bases from J; junction bases left unmatched: 5. This CDR3 contains 14 residues. CDR3 DNA: TGTGCCAGCAGCCCATCACAGGGGACCGGGGAGCTGTTTTTT. Translation gives CASSPSQGTGELFF.

This chain connects TRBV15 to TRBJ2-2; a weak D match, TRBD2 (7 bases). The ends were cut back, 1 base at V and 6 bases at J, with 9 bases in the middle. The CDR3 totals 14 residues. Germline CDR1 reads LNHNV; CDR2 reads YYDKDF (reference sequence). The CDR3 DNA is TGTGCCACCAGCAGAGGAGGGGGGGCCGGGGAGCTGTTTTTT. This sequence encodes CATSRGGGAGELFF.

Remarks on this clone: A junction end diverges from the germline sequence, so it may reflect a read error. The chain joins TRBV6-5 to TRBJ1-1; no definite D call. Germline V gene data show CDR1 as MNHEY and CDR2 as SVGAGI. This CDR3 has 12 residues. The CDR3 DNA sequence: TGTGCCAACAGTTCTCCCTACACTGAAGCTTTCTTT. It codes for CANSSPYTEAFF.

J is TRBJ2-5 and V is TRBV28, with 9 nucleotides matching TRBD2. Germline assignment: CDR1 MDHEN and CDR2 SYDVKM. Losses at the gene ends were 3 bases for V and 5 bases for J; bases not matched to a gene: 10. The CDR3 totals 16 residues. CDR3 sequence (DNA): TGTGCCAGCAGTTTTCGTCTAGCGGGGCCGGGGGAGACCCAGTACTTC. This sequence encodes CASSFRLAGPGETQYF.

V gene TRBV7-9 combines with J gene TRBJ2-2; TRBD2 aligns across 7 bases. The V gene's germline CDR1 is SEHNR and CDR2 FQNEAQ (reference sequence). The CDR3 has 16 amino acids. With V trimmed by 1 base and J by 4 bases, 6 bases remained unmatched. The CDR3 DNA is TGTGCCAGCAGCTTAGTTCAGCGGGGTACCACCGGGGAGCTGTTTTTT. Translating gives CASSLVQRGTTGELFF.

The gene calls are TRBV11-2 and TRBJ2-7; tentatively, D is TRBD2 (5 bases). Germline lookup yields CDR1 SGHAT and CDR2 FQNNGV. Trimming removed 3 bases at V and 2 bases at J, with 17 bases between. This CDR3 has 16 amino acids. CDR3 sequence (DNA): TGTGCCAGCAGCTTCGGGGTGGGCCACCTTACCTACGAGCAGTACTTC. Its protein is CASSFGVGHLTYEQYF.

This clone was counted between two and nine times. The chain joins TRBV4-2 to TRBJ2-7; no firm D call. The CDR3 is made up of 12 amino acids. Germline V CDR1 and CDR2: LGHNA, YNFKEQ. V was pared by 4 bases and J by 0 bases, with 4 bases between. The CDR3 DNA reads as TGTGCCAGCAGCCTCTTCTCCTACGAGCAGTACTTC. It codes for CASSLFSYEQYF.

This chain connects TRBV11-2 to TRBJ2-3, with 10 positions matching TRBD1. V gave up 5 bases and J gave up 6 bases; unmatched junction bases: 11. CDR1 is SGHAT and CDR2 is FQNNGV in the germline V gene. This CDR3 spans 16 amino acids. The CDR3 sequence is CASSIRTGGVGDTQYF. The CDR3 bases are TGTGCCAGCAGCATACGGACAGGGGGAGTAGGGGATACGCAGTATTTT. Full variable domain (missing parts from reference TRBV11-2 and TRBJ2-3): EAGVAQSPRYKIIEKRQSVAFWCNPISGHATLYWYQQILGQGPKLLIQFQNNGVVDDSQLPKDRFSAERLKGVDSTLKIQPAKLEDSAVYLCASSIRTGGVGDTQYFGPGTRLTVL.

The chain links TRBV27 to TRBJ2-7, with TRBD1 matching 9 bases. This CDR3 spans 15 amino acids. Germline values: CDR1 MNHEY, CDR2 SMNVEV (reference sequence). V lost 6 bases, J lost 3 bases, and 9 bases stayed unmatched. The CDR3 sequence: CASSQPGQGYYEQYF. The CDR3 coding sequence is TGTGCCAGCAGCCAACCGGGACAGGGTTACTACGAGCAGTACTTC.

This clone was seen just once. The V and J genes are TRBV23-1 and TRBJ2-1; a weak D match, TRBD2 (7 bases). TRBV23-1 is recorded as an ORF, its role being uncertain. The CDR3 consists of 16 residues. V lost 0 bases and J 7 bases, leaving 16 bases between the germline ends. CDR3 in amino acids: CASSQSRGGAWNEQFF. CDR3 coding DNA: TGCGCCAGCAGTCAATCCAGAGGGGGGGCCTGGAATGAGCAGTTCTTC.

This sequence joins TRBV5-6 and TRBJ2-3; no reliable D call. V dropped 4 bases and J dropped 4 bases, with 13 bases sitting between them. Germline CDR1 is SGHDT and CDR2 is YYEEEE. The CDR3 totals 14 residues. The CDR3 loop is CASSPTPTADTQYF. CDR3 sequence (DNA): TGTGCCAGCAGCCCAACCCCAACGGCAGATACGCAGTATTTT. Filled out from reference TRBV5-6 and TRBJ2-3, the complete variable domain reads DAGVTQSPTHLIKTRGQQVTLRCSPKSGHDTVSWYQQALGQGPQFIFQYYEEEERQRGNFPDRFSGHQFPNYSSELNVNALLLGDSALYLCASSPTPTADTQYFGPGTRLTVL.